A single sample gave rise to the 14 T cell receptor beta chains below, sequenced in a study of T cells in Graves' hyperthyroidism and ophthalmopathy. TCR beta CDR3 regions were amplified from RNA transcripts. The study used the HTBI primer set for a first-round RT-PCR of the TCR CDR3. TCRdb called the multiplex PCR reads again in MiXCR, with one record for every CDR3 protein. This sample has some 460,000 distinct CDR3 sequences, with approximately 14% found just once. Specimen: blood. The receptors come from a woman aged 18-29 years with Graves' hyperthyroidism.

This clonotype was counted a few times. This chain uses TRBV24-1 with TRBJ1-5; D is undetermined. The CDR3 length is 16 residues. The V end lost 2 bases, the J end lost 2 bases, and 12 bases lay between the germline ends. Germline V gives CDR1 KGHDR, CDR2 SFDVKD. CDR3 sequence (DNA): TGTGCCACCAGTGATTCGGCCGGGTGGGGCAATCAGCCCCAGCATTTT. Translated: CATSDSAGWGNQPQHF.

This clonotype showed up many times. The J gene is TRBJ1-2, the V gene TRBV29-1; D unclear. Trimming removed 2 bases from V and 7 bases from J, with 11 bases in between. This CDR3 region has 12 residues. Germline V gene sequence: CDR1 SQVTM, CDR2 ANQGSEA. The CDR3 loop reads CSVEKTASGYTF. The CDR3 DNA sequence: TGCAGCGTTGAAAAGACGGCCAGTGGCTACACCTTC.

This clonotype was picked up many times. This chain links TRBV12-3 or TRBV12-4 with TRBJ2-5; 9 bases are shared with TRBD1. The V and J ends lost 1 base and 3 bases, in that order; junction bases with no gene match: 9. CDR3 size: 17 residues. The CDR3 DNA follows: TGTGCCAGCAGTTTAGGGGGACAGGGTGCGCGGGAAGAGACCCAGTACTTC. Its protein product is CASSLGGQGAREETQYF.

The rearrangement uses TRBV19 and TRBJ1-4, with 7 positions matching TRBD1. Germline V gene sequence: CDR1 LNHDA, CDR2 SQIVND (reference sequence). This CDR3 has 16 amino acids. The V gene end was trimmed by 3 bases and the J gene end by 7 bases; junction bases not matched to a gene: 11. Written as DNA, the CDR3 is TGTGCCAGTAGTATCTCCCGGGACAGAATATTTGAAAAACTGTTTTTT. It is translated as CASSISRDRIFEKLFF.

This clonotype was seen a few times. CDR3 in amino acids: CASRGGGGRALGEQYF. CDR3 coding DNA: TGTGCCAGCAGAGGAGGTGGCGGGAGGGCCCTAGGGGAGCAGTACTTC. The chain has TRBV2 and TRBJ2-7, with 9 bases that match TRBD2. Germline V gene lookup returns CDR1 SNHLY and CDR2 FYNNEI. With V trimmed by 6 bases and J by 7 bases, 16 bases remained unmatched. CDR3 length: 16 amino acids.

This clonotype showed up just once. The chain is built from TRBV15 and TRBJ1-1; TRBD1 aligns across 9 bases. CDR3 length: 21 amino acids. Germline lookup yields CDR1 LNHNV and CDR2 YYDKDF (reference sequence). The V gene end was trimmed by 0 bases and the J gene end by 0 bases; junction bases not matched to a gene: 17. CDR3: CATSRDHRGRGQGFMNTEAFF. The CDR3 nucleotides are TGTGCCACCAGCAGAGATCATCGGGGTAGGGGACAGGGCTTTATGAACACTGAAGCTTTCTTT.

The chain uses TRBV7-2 and TRBJ2-1; a weak D match, TRBD2 (7 bases). Trimming removed 0 bases at V and 5 bases at J, with 14 bases between. The germline V gene encodes CDR1 SGHTA and CDR2 FQGNSA. The CDR3 consists of 16 residues. Here the CDR3 DNA reads TGTGCCAGCAGCTTAGCAGGTACGGGGGGCGACAATGAGCAGTTCTTC. This sequence encodes CASSLAGTGGDNEQFF.

The sample holds a few counts of this clonotype. The chain has TRBV12-3 or TRBV12-4 and TRBJ2-2, with TRBD2 matching over 11 bases. The CDR3 extends over 17 amino acids. Unmatched junction bases numbered 10, after V lost 6 bases and J lost 4 bases. The CDR3 DNA sequence: TGTGCCAGCAGCCCCACTAGCGGGGGCTTCTTCACCGGGGAGCTGTTTTTT. It translates to CASSPTSGGFFTGELFF.

The sample holds many counts of this clonotype. The chain employs TRBV5-1 and TRBJ2-7, with D perhaps being TRBD1 or TRBD2 (5 bases each). Per germline, CDR1 SGHRS and CDR2 YFSETQ. V was trimmed by 7 bases and J by 2 bases, leaving 19 bases between them. The CDR3 is 15 amino acids. CDR3 sequence (DNA): TGCGCCAGCGCTTCAGCAGGGATGAGGGCCTACGAGCAGTACTTC. Amino acid sequence: CASASAGMRAYEQYF.

This clonotype has ten or more counts. In DNA form, the CDR3 reads TGCAGTGCTAGAAGCGCGGAAGGGACAGGGCGAGGCTACGAGCAGTACTTC. Amino acids: CSARSAEGTGRGYEQYF. This rearrangement joins TRBV20-1 to TRBJ2-7, with 9 bases matching TRBD1. CDR3 size: 17 residues. V lost 2 bases to trimming and J lost 3 bases; unmatched junction nucleotides: 14. In germline, CDR1 is DFQATT, CDR2 SNEGSKA (reference sequence).

The table lists this clonotype with many counts. The chain couples TRBV3-1 to TRBJ1-2, with a weak D call TRBD1 (5 bases). Trimming took 1 base from V and 1 from J, leaving 10 bases between them. The V gene's germline CDR1 is LGHDT and CDR2 YNNKEL (reference sequence). CDR3 length: 15 amino acids. CDR3 region: CASSQGGRVNYGYTF. In DNA, the CDR3 is TGTGCCAGCAGCCAAGGGGGGAGGGTTAACTATGGCTACACCTTC.

This clonotype was recorded a few times. CDR3 loop: CASSSGREEEKLFF. DNA for the CDR3: TGTGCCAGCAGCTCCGGGAGGGAGGAAGAAAAACTGTTTTTT. V gene TRBV7-6 combines with J gene TRBJ1-4; no clear D. With 4 bases removed from V and 8 bases from J, the gap between germline ends came to 14 bases. CDR1 is SGHVS, CDR2 FNYEAQ, per germline. This CDR3 comprises 14 residues.

The chain recombines TRBV5-1 with TRBJ2-5; 8 bases are a match to TRBD1. V was clipped by 4 bases and J by 5 bases; unmatched bases: 7. The CDR3 consists of 14 residues. Germline lookup yields CDR1 SGHRS and CDR2 YFSETQ. CDR3 DNA sequence: TGCGCCAGCAGCGTCGGGACAGGCCGTGAGACCCAGTACTTC. As protein: CASSVGTGRETQYF.

This clonotype has ten or more counts. The chain employs TRBV3-1 and TRBJ1-4; D is undetermined. This CDR3 is built from 16 residues. Germline V gene sequence: CDR1 LGHDT, CDR2 YNNKEL (reference sequence). Trimming removed 1 base at V and 0 bases at J, with 9 bases between. CDR3 sequence: CASSQALTPTNEKLFF. The CDR3 DNA is TGTGCCAGCAGCCAAGCGCTTACCCCAACTAATGAAAAACTGTTTTTT.